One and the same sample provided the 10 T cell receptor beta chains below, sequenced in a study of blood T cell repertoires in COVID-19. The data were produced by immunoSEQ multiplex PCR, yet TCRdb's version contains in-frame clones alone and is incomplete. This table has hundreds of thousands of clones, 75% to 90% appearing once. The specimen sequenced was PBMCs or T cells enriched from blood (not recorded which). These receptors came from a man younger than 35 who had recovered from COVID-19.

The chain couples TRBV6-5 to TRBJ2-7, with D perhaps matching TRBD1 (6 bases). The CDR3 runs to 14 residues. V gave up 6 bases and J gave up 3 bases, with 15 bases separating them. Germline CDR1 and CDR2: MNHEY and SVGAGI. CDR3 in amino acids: CASSRQAAFYEQYF. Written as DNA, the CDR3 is TGTGCCAGCAGCAGACAGGCCGCGTTCTACGAGCAGTACTTC.

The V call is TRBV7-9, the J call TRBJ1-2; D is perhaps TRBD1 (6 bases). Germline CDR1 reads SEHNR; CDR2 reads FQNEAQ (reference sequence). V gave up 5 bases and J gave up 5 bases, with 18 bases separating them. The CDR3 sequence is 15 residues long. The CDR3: CASSPGQGMEYGYTF. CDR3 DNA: TGTGCCAGCAGCCCGGGACAAGGGATGGAATATGGCTACACCTTC. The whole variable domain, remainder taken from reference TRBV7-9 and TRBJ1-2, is DTGVSQNPRHKITKRGQNVTFRCDPISEHNRLYWYRQTLGQGPEFLTYFQNEAQLEKSRLLSDRFSAERPKGSFSTLEIQRTEQGDSAMYLCASSPGQGMEYGYTFGSGTRLTVV.

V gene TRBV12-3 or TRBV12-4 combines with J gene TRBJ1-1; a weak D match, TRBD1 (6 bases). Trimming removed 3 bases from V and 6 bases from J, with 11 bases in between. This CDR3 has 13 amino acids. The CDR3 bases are TGTGCCAGCAGTTTTCGGGGGGCACCTGAAGCTTTCTTT. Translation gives CASSFRGAPEAFF.

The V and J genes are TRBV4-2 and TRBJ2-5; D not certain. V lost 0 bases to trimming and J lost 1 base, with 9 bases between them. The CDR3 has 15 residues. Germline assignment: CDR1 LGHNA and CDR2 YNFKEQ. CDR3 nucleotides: TGTGCCAGCAGCCAAGACTTGGCGGTCCAAGAGACCCAGTACTTC. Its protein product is CASSQDLAVQETQYF.

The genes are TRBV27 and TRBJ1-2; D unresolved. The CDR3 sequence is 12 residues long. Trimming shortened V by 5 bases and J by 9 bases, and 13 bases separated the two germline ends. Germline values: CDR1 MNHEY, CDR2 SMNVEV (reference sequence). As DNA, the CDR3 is TGTGCCAGCAGTCCGGAGAGCGGACGCTACACCTTC. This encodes CASSPESGRYTF.

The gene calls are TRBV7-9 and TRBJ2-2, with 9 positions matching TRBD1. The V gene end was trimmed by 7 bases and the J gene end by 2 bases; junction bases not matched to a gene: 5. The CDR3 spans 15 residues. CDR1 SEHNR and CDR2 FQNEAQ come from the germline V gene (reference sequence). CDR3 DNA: TGTGCCAGCATCCTGGGACAGGGAAACACCGGGGAGCTGTTTTTT. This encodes CASILGQGNTGELFF.

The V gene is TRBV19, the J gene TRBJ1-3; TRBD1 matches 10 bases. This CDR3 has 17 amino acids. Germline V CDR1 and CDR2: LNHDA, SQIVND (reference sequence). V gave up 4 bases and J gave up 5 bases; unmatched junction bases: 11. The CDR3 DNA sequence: TGTGCCAGTAGTACCTACGGAGGACAGGGGGGAAGAAACACCATATATTTT. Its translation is CASSTYGGQGGRNTIYF. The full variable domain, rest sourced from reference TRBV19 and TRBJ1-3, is DGGITQSPKYLFRKEGQNVTLSCEQNLNHDAMYWYRQDPGQGLRLIYYSQIVNDFQKGDIAEGYSVSREKKESFPLTVTSAQKNPTAFYLCASSTYGGQGGRNTIYFGEGSWLTVV.

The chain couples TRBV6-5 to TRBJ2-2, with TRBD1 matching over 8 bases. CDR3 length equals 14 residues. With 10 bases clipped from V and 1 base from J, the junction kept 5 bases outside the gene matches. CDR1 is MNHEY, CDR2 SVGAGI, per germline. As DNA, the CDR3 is TGTGCCACTACGACAGGGGTGAACACCGGGGAGCTGTTTTTT. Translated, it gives CATTTGVNTGELFF.

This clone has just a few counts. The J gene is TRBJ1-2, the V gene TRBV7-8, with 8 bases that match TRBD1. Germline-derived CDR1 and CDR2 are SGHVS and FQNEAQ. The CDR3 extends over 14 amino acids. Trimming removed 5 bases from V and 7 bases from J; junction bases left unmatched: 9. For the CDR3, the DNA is TGTGCCAGCAGCCCCGTCTGGCAGGGGGCTGGCTACACCTTC. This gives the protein CASSPVWQGAGYTF.

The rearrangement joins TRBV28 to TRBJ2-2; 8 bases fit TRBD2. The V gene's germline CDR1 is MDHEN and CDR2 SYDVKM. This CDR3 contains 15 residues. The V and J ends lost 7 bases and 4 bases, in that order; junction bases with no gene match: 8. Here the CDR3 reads CASILGGVGTGELFF. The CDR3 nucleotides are TGTGCCAGCATTCTCGGGGGGGTTGGCACCGGGGAGCTGTTTTTT.